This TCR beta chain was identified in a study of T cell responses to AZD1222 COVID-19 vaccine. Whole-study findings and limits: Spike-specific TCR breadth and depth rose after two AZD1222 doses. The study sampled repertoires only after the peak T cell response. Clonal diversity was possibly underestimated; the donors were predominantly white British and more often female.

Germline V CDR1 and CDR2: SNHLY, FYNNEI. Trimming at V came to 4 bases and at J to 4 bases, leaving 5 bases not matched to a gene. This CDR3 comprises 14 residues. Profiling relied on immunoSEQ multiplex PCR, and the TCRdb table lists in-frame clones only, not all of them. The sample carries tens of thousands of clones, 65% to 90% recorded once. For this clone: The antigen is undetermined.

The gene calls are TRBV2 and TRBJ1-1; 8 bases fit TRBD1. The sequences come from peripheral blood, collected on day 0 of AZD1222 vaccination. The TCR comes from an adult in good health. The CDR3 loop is CASSAWTGLTEAFF. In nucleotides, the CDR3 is TGTGCCAGCAGTGCGTGGACAGGGCTCACTGAAGCTTTCTTT.